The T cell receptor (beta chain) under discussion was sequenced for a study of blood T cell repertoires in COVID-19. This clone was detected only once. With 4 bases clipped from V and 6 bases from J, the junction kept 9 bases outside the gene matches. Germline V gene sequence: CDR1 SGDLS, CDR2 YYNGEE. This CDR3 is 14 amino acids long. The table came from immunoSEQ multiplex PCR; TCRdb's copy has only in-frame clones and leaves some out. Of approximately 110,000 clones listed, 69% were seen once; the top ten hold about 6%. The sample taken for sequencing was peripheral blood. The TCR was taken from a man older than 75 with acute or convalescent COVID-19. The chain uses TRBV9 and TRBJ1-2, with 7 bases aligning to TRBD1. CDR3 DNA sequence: TGTGCCAGCAGCCCCGAAGGGGGCAGAAATGGCTACACCTTC. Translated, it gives CASSPEGGRNGYTF.